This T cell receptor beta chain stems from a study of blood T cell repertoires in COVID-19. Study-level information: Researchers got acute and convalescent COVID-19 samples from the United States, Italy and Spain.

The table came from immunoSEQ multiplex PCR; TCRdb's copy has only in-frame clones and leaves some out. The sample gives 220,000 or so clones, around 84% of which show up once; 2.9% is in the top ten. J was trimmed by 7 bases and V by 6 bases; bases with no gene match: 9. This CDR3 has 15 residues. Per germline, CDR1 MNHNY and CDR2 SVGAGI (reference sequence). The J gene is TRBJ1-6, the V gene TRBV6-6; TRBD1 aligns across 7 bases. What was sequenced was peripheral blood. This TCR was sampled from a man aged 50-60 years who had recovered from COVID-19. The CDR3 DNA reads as TGTGCCAGCAGCCCCAGGGGGAAATCGAATTCACCCCTCCACTTT. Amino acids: CASSPRGKSNSPLHF.